This T cell receptor beta chain was recovered during a study of OX40 agonist ivuxolimab in advanced cancers. Systemic immunosuppression or autoimmune disease history was grounds to exclude patients. Blood draws occurred at baseline, cycle 4 day 1, and cycle 7 day 1. The V and J ends lost 5 bases and 0 bases respectively, with 11 bases between them. Germline CDR1 is SGHVS and CDR2 is FQNEAQ. CDR3 length: 15 amino acids. Produced via immunoSEQ multiplex PCR; TCRdb's table is partial and in-frame only. Of some 100,000 clones listed, 90% are singletons. This specimen was CD4+ or CD8+ T cells sorted from blood, taken in a trial of the OX40 agonist ivuxolimab. This rearrangement joins TRBV7-8 to TRBJ2-1; no clear D. This TCR was sampled from an adult with an advanced solid tumor such as melanoma, head and neck, liver or kidney cancer. The CDR3 reads CASSVRLSSYNEQFF. CDR3 nucleotides: TGTGCCAGCAGCGTCAGGCTGAGCTCCTACAATGAGCAGTTCTTC.